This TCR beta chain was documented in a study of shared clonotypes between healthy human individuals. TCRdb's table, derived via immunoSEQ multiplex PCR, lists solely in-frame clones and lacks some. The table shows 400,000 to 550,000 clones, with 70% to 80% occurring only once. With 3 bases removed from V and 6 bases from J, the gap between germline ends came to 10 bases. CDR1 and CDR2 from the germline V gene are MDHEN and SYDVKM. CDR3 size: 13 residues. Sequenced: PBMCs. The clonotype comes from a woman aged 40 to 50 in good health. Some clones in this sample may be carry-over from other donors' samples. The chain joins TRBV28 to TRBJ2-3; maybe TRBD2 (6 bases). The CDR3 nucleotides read TGTGCCAGCAGTTTTAGGGGAGGCGATACGCAGTATTTT. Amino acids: CASSFRGGDTQYF.